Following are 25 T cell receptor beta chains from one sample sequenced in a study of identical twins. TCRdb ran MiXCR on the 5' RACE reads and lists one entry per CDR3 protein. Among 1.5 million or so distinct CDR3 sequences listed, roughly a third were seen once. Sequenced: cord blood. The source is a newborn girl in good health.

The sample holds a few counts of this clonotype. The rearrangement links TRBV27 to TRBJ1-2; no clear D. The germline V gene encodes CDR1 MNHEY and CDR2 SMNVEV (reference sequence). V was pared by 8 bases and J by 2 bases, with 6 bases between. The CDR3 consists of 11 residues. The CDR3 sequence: CASPPNYGYTF. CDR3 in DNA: TGTGCCAGCCCTCCCAACTATGGCTACACCTTC.

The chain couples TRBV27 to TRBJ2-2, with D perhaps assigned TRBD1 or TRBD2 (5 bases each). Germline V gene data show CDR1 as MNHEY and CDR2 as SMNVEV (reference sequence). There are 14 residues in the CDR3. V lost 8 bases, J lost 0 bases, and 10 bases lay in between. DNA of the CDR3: TGTGCCAGCCTTGAGGGGCCGAACACCGGGGAGCTGTTTTTT. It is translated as CASLEGPNTGELFF.

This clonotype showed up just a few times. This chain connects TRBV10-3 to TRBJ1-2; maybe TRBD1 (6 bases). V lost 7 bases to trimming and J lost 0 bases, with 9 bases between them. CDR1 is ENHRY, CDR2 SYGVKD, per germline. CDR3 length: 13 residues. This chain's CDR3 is CAIMNRANYGYTF. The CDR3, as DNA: TGTGCCATCATGAACAGGGCTAACTATGGCTACACCTTC.

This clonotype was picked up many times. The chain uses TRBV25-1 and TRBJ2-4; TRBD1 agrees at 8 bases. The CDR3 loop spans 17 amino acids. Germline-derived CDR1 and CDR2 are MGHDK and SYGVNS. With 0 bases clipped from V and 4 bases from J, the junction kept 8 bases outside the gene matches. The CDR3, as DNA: TGTGCCAGCAGTGAATATGGGGCGACAGGGGTGAAAAACATTCAGTACTTC. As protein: CASSEYGATGVKNIQYF.

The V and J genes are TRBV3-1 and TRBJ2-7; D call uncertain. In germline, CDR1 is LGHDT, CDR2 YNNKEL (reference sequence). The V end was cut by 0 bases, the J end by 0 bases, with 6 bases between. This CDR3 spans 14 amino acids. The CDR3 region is CASSQDWVSYEQYF. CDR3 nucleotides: TGTGCCAGCAGCCAAGATTGGGTCTCCTACGAGCAGTACTTC.

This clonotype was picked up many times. In DNA form, the CDR3 reads TGTGCTAGTGGTTTGACCCGACAGGGACCCATTAGCACAGATACGCAGTATTTT. This codes for CASGLTRQGPISTDTQYF. This chain links TRBV12-5 with TRBJ2-3, with 7 bases lining up with TRBD1. V was clipped by 2 bases and J by 0 bases; unmatched bases: 11. CDR1 and CDR2 (germline): LGHNT, FRNRAP. The CDR3 has 18 residues. Based on the CDR3 plus reference TRBV12-5 and TRBJ2-3, the full variable domain is DARVTQTPRHKVTEMGQEVTMRCQPILGHNTVFWYRQTMMQGLELLAYFRNRAPLDDSGMPKDRFSAEMPDATLATLKIQPSEPRDSAVYFCASGLTRQGPISTDTQYFGPGTRLTVL.

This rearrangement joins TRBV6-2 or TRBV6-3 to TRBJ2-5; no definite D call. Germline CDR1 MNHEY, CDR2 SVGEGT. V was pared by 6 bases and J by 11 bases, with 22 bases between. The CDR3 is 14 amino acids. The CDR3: CASRSPPLYNEQYF. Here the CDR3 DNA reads TGTGCCAGCAGGAGTCCCCCACTTTACAATGAGCAGTACTTC.

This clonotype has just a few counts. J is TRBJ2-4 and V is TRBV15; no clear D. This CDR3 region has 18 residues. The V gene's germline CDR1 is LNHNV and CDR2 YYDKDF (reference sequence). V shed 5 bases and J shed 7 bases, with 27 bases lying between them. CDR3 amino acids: CATSPHRVPGPPSNIQYF. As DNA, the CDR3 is TGTGCCACCAGCCCGCATAGGGTACCGGGTCCCCCCTCGAACATTCAGTACTTC.

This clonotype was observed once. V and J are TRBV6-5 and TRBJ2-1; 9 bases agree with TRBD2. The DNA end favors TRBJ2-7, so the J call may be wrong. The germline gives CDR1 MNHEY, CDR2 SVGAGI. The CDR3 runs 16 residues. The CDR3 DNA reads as TGTGCCAGCAGTTACGCGGGACTAGCTTCCTACAATGAGCAGTACTTC. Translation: CASSYAGLASYNEQYF.

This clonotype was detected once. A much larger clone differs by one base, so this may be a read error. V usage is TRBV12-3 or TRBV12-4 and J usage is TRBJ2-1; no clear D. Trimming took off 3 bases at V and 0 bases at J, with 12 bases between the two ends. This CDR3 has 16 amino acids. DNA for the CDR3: TGTGCCAGCAGTTTTCTGGTAGACTTCTCCTACAATGAGCAGTTCTTC. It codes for CASSFLVDFSYNEQFF.

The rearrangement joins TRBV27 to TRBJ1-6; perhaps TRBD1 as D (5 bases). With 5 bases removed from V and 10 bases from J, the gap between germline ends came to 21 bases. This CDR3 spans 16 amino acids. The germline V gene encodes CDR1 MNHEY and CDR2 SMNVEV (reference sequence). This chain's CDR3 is CASSPFRDPRNSPLHF. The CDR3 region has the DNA TGTGCCAGCAGTCCATTTAGGGACCCTAGAAACTCACCCCTCCACTTT.

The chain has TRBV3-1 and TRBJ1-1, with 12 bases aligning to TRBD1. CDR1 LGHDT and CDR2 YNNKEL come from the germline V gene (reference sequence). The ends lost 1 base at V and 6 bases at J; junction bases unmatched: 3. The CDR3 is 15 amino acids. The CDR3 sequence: CASSQGDRGRSEAFF. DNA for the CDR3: TGTGCCAGCAGCCAAGGGGACAGGGGGCGATCTGAAGCTTTCTTT.

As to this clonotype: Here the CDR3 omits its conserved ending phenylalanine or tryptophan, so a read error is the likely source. The CDR3 DNA is TGTGCCAGCAGCCCTGGGACTAGCGGGGGCGATGAGCAGTTCGTC. It translates to CASSPGTSGGDEQFV. The rearrangement links TRBV2 to TRBJ2-1; 14 bases line up with TRBD2. Germline trimming cut 6 bases from V and 8 bases from J; bases unmatched to any gene: 6. This CDR3 contains 15 residues. From germline, CDR1 is SNHLY and CDR2 FYNNEI.

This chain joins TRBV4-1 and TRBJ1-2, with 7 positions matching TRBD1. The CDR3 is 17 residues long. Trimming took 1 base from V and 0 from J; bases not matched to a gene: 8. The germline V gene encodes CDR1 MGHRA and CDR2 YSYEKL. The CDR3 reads CASSQVRTGASNYGYTF. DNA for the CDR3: TGCGCCAGCAGCCAAGTTAGAACAGGGGCTTCTAACTATGGCTACACCTTC.

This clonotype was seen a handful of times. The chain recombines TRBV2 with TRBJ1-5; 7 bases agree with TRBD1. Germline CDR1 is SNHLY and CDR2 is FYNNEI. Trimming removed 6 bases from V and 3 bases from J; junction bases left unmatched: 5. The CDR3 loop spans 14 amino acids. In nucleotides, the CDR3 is TGTGCCAGCAGGCCCGACAGGGTCAATCAGCCCCAGCATTTT. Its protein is CASRPDRVNQPQHF. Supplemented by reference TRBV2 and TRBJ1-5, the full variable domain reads EPEVTQTPSHQVTQMGQEVILRCVPISNHLYFYWYRQILGQKVEFLVSFYNNEISEKSEIFDDQFSVERPDGSNFTLKIRSTKLEDSAMYFCASRPDRVNQPQHFGDGTRLSIL.

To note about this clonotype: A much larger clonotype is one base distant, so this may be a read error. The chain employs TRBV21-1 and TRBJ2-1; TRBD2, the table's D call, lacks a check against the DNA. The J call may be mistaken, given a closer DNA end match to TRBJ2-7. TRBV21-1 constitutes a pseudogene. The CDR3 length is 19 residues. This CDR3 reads CASSKEPRGTSGSYNEQYF. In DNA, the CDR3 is TGTGCCAGCAGCAAAGAACCGCGAGGGACTAGCGGCTCCTACAATGAGCAGTACTTC.

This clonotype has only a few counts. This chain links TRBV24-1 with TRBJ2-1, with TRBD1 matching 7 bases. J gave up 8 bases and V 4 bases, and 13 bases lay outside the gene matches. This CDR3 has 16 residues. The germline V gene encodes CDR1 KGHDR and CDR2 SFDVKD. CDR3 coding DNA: TGTGCCACCAGTGACCCGACAGGGTTCCCTCTCGATGAGCAGTTCTTC. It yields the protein CATSDPTGFPLDEQFF.

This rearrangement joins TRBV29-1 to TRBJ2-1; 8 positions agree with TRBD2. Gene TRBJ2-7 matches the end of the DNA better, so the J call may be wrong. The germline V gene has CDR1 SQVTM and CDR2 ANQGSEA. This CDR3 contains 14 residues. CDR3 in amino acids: CSGGLATSYNEQYF. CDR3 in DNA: TGCAGCGGTGGACTAGCTACCTCCTACAATGAGCAGTACTTC.

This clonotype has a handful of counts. The CDR3: CATSDLVAGGLDTQYF. DNA of the CDR3: TGTGCCACCAGTGATTTGGTAGCGGGAGGCTTGGATACGCAGTATTTT. The genes are TRBV24-1 and TRBJ2-3; TRBD2 aligns across 10 bases. This CDR3 region has 16 residues. Germline V gene sequence: CDR1 KGHDR, CDR2 SFDVKD. J lost 6 bases, V lost 0 bases, and 5 bases had no gene match.

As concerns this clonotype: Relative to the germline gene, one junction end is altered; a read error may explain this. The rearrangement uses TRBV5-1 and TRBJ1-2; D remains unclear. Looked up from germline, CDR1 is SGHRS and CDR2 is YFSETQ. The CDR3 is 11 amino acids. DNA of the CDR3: TGCGCCAGCAGCACAGCCTATGGCTGCACCTTC. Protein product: CASSTAYGCTF.

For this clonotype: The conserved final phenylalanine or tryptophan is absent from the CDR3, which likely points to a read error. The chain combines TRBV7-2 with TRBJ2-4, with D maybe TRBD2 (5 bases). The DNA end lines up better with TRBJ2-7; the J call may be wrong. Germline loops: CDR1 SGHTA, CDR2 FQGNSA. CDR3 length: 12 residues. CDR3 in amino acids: CASSSDWNEQYL. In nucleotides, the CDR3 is TGTGCCAGCAGCTCGGACTGGAACGAGCAGTACTTG.

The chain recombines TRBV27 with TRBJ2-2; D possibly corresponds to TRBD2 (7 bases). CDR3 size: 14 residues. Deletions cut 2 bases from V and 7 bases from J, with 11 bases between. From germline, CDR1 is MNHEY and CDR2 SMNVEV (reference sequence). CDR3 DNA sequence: TGTGCCAGCAGTTTAGCGGGGGCAATCGGGGAGCTGTTTTTT. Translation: CASSLAGAIGELFF.

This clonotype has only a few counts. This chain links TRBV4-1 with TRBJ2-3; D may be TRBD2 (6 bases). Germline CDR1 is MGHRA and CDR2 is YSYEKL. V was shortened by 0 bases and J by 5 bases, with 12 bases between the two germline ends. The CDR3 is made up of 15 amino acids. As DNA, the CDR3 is TGCGCCAGCAGCCAAGATAGGGCAGCGGGAGATACGCAGTATTTT. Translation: CASSQDRAAGDTQYF.

Written as DNA, the CDR3 is TGCAGTGCTAGAGATGGATTTAGCGGGAGTCTAAGGTATGAGCAGTTCTTC. The encoded protein is CSARDGFSGSLRYEQFF. The chain uses TRBV20-1 and TRBJ2-1; 9 bases line up with TRBD2. CDR1 DFQATT and CDR2 SNEGSKA come from the germline V gene (reference sequence). Trimming at V came to 0 bases and at J to 8 bases, leaving 14 bases not matched to a gene. The CDR3 runs to 17 residues.

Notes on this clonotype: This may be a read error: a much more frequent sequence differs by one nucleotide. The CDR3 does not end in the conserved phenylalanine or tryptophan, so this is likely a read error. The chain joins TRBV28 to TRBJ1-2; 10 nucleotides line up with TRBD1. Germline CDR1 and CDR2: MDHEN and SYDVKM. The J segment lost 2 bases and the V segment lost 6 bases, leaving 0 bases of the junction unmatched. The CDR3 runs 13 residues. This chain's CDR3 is CASRTGGNYGYTL. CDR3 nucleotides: TGTGCCAGCAGGACAGGGGGCAACTATGGCTACACCTTA.